These 27 T cell receptor beta chains were sequenced from one sample in a study of OX40 agonist ivuxolimab in advanced cancers. TCRdb's table, derived via immunoSEQ multiplex PCR, lists solely in-frame clones and lacks some. Seen here are approximately 92,000 clones, 84% observed once, and the top ten hold approximately 5%. Here the sequenced sample was CD4+ or CD8+ T cells sorted from blood, taken in a trial of the OX40 agonist ivuxolimab. Source of these receptors: an adult with an advanced solid tumor such as melanoma, head and neck, liver or kidney cancer.

The rearrangement links TRBV7-9 to TRBJ1-2; D may be TRBD1 (6 bases). Germline CDR1 and CDR2: SEHNR and FQNEAQ (reference sequence). CDR3 length: 13 amino acids. Trimming removed 4 bases at V and 4 bases at J, with 10 bases between. CDR3 coding DNA: TGTGCCAGCAGCTCAGGGACACTCTATGGCTACACCTTC. It yields the protein CASSSGTLYGYTF. Filled out from reference TRBV7-9 and TRBJ1-2, the complete variable domain reads DTGVSQNPRHKITKRGQNVTFRCDPISEHNRLYWYRQTLGQGPEFLTYFQNEAQLEKSRLLSDRFSAERPKGSFSTLEIQRTEQGDSAMYLCASSSGTLYGYTFGSGTRLTVV.

The chain combines TRBV7-6 with TRBJ2-7, with D tentatively TRBD2 (6 bases). This CDR3 comprises 13 residues. Trimming stripped 0 bases from V and 7 bases from J, with 10 bases between. The germline gives CDR1 SGHVS, CDR2 FNYEAQ. Written as DNA, the CDR3 is TGTGCCAGCAGCTTAGCGTGGGGAGGAGAGCAGTACTTC. It is translated as CASSLAWGGEQYF. Full variable domain (remainder filled in from reference TRBV7-6 and TRBJ2-7): GAGVSQSPRYKVTKRGQDVALRCDPISGHVSLYWYRQALGQGPEFLTYFNYEAQQDKSGLPNDRFSAERPEGSISTLTIQRTEQRDSAMYRCASSLAWGGEQYFGPGTRLTVT.

The chain couples TRBV11-1 to TRBJ2-3; TRBD1 matches 9 bases. Germline-derived CDR1 and CDR2 are SGHAT and FQDESV (reference sequence). Trimming cost V 5 bases and J 3 bases; bases outside gene matches: 3. This CDR3 has 14 residues. CDR3 nucleotide sequence: TGTGCCAGCAGCCAGGGACAGGGTACAGATACGCAGTATTTT. Translation gives CASSQGQGTDTQYF.

The chain combines TRBV12-5 with TRBJ2-3; possibly TRBD1 for D (6 bases). There are 16 residues in the CDR3. Germline V CDR1 and CDR2: LGHNT, FRNRAP. The V end was cut by 0 bases, the J end by 2 bases, with 12 bases between. This chain's CDR3 is CASGLVLGQTTDTQYF. In nucleotides, the CDR3 is TGTGCTAGTGGTTTGGTACTAGGACAGACCACAGATACGCAGTATTTT.

The rearrangement joins TRBV5-1 to TRBJ1-6; D gene ambiguous. The germline V gene has CDR1 SGHRS and CDR2 YFSETQ. The CDR3 length is 14 residues. V lost 0 bases and J 10 bases, leaving 11 bases between the germline ends. DNA for the CDR3: TGCGCCAGCAGCTTGGAGATGGGGTCCTCACCCCTCCACTTT. It translates to CASSLEMGSSPLHF.

J is TRBJ1-2 and V is TRBV6-5; no definite D call. From germline, CDR1 is MNHEY and CDR2 SVGAGI. V gave up 6 bases and J gave up 2 bases, with 10 bases separating them. The CDR3 extends over 13 amino acids. The CDR3 nucleotides read TGTGCCAGCAGCCCGGACCTCAACTATGGCTACACCTTC. The encoded protein is CASSPDLNYGYTF.

The chain carries TRBV19 and TRBJ1-2; D unclear. Trimming cost V 5 bases and J 1 base, with 8 bases left between them. The germline V gene encodes CDR1 LNHDA and CDR2 SQIVND (reference sequence). This CDR3 is 13 amino acids long. CDR3 nucleotide sequence: TGTGCCAGTAGTGAAACCCTTAACTATGGCTACACCTTC. Encoded protein: CASSETLNYGYTF.

This clone was observed a single time. V is TRBV6-1 and J is TRBJ2-6; TRBD1 agrees at 9 bases. The junction had 4 bases not matched to a gene; V was cut back by 4 bases and J by 0 bases. The germline CDR1 and CDR2 sequences are MNHNS and SASEGT. The CDR3 length is 17 residues. The CDR3: CASSALTGGSGANVLTF. DNA of the CDR3: TGTGCCAGCAGTGCGTTGACAGGGGGCTCTGGGGCCAACGTCCTGACTTTC.

This clone appeared a few times. The chain employs TRBV2 and TRBJ1-5; D gene ambiguous. CDR3 length: 14 amino acids. CDR1 is SNHLY and CDR2 is FYNNEI in the germline V gene. V lost 7 bases, J lost 0 bases, and 10 bases lay in between. The CDR3 nucleotides are TGTGCCAGCATGGGAGGATTTAGCAATCAGCCCCAGCATTTT. It specifies CASMGGFSNQPQHF.

The CDR3 sequence: CASSLRDPGELFF. The CDR3 DNA reads as TGTGCCAGCAGTCTCCGGGACCCCGGGGAGCTGTTTTTT. The V call is TRBV6-5, the J call TRBJ2-2; D tentatively reads TRBD1 or TRBD2 (5 bases each). The germline gives CDR1 MNHEY, CDR2 SVGAGI. CDR3 length equals 13 residues. The V and J ends lost 5 bases and 6 bases respectively, with 10 bases between them.

The J gene is TRBJ1-2, the V gene TRBV6-1, with D perhaps matching TRBD1 (5 bases). V dropped 7 bases and J dropped 3 bases, with 18 bases sitting between them. CDR3 size: 15 residues. Germline values: CDR1 MNHNS, CDR2 SASEGT. CDR3 DNA sequence: TGTGCCAGCATGCTTGGCAGGGCCCAGGACTATGGCTACACCTTC. It translates to CASMLGRAQDYGYTF.

V gene TRBV10-3 combines with J gene TRBJ2-2, with TRBD2 matching 12 bases. The V gene end was trimmed by 11 bases and the J gene end by 1 base; junction bases not matched to a gene: 11. This CDR3 is 17 amino acids long. In germline, CDR1 is ENHRY, CDR2 SYGVKD. DNA of the CDR3: TGTGCCGTAGGACCAGGACTAGCGGGACGGAACACCGGGGAGCTGTTTTTT. As protein: CAVGPGLAGRNTGELFF.

CDR3 sequence: CASSLEGVNEQYF. The CDR3 DNA reads as TGTGCCAGCAGCTTAGAGGGGGTCAACGAGCAGTACTTC. The rearrangement uses TRBV7-9 and TRBJ2-7; possibly TRBD1 for D (6 bases). The V end was cut by 1 base, the J end by 5 bases, with 9 bases between. The CDR3 runs to 13 residues. Germline loops: CDR1 SEHNR, CDR2 FQNEAQ (reference sequence).

This clone has only a few counts. The rearrangement links TRBV18 to TRBJ2-7, with TRBD1 identical over 7 bases. This CDR3 is built from 14 residues. Germline V gene lookup returns CDR1 KGHSH and CDR2 LQKENI. J was trimmed by 5 bases and V by 3 bases; bases with no gene match: 7. DNA of the CDR3: TGTGCCAGCTCACCCGTAAGGGGGCTGGACGAGCAGTACTTC. Translation: CASSPVRGLDEQYF.

The chain recombines TRBV19 with TRBJ1-6; D unresolved. Germline CDR1 is LNHDA and CDR2 is SQIVND (reference sequence). The CDR3 is made up of 15 amino acids. The ends were cut back, 4 bases at V and 7 bases at J, with 14 bases in the middle. The CDR3 nucleotides are TGTGCCAGTAGTACCCCGAGGTGGCGGAATTCACCCCTCCACTTT. Translating it yields CASSTPRWRNSPLHF.

This clone was detected only once. This chain uses TRBV14 with TRBJ2-1; D unresolved. The V and J ends lost 0 bases and 6 bases respectively, with 15 bases between them. From germline, CDR1 is SGHDN and CDR2 FVKESK. The CDR3 contains 16 residues. The CDR3 loop is CASSQDIGLIGNEQFF. The CDR3 DNA reads TGTGCCAGCAGCCAAGATATCGGCCTTATTGGCAATGAGCAGTTCTTC.

This chain joins TRBV5-6 and TRBJ1-2; D gene ambiguous. The germline V and J ends were trimmed by 1 base and 2 bases, with 6 bases remaining between them. Germline V gene data show CDR1 as SGHDT and CDR2 as YYEEEE. The length of the CDR3 is 13 residues. Here the CDR3 DNA reads TGTGCCAGCAGCTTGTCAGAGAACTATGGCTACACCTTC. It yields the protein CASSLSENYGYTF.

The genes are TRBV5-6 and TRBJ1-1; the D gene is possibly TRBD1 (5 bases). There are 12 residues in the CDR3. The germline V and J ends were trimmed by 1 base and 7 bases, with 8 bases remaining between them. From germline, CDR1 is SGHDT and CDR2 YYEEEE. This chain's CDR3 is CASSLLTVEAFF. The CDR3 nucleotides read TGTGCCAGCAGCTTGCTGACAGTTGAAGCTTTCTTT. Variable domain in full (rest from reference TRBV5-6 and TRBJ1-1): DAGVTQSPTHLIKTRGQQVTLRCSPKSGHDTVSWYQQALGQGPQFIFQYYEEEERQRGNFPDRFSGHQFPNYSSELNVNALLLGDSALYLCASSLLTVEAFFGQGTRLTVV.

This clone was counted a few times. V is TRBV10-3 and J is TRBJ1-2; the D is unclear. The V gene's germline CDR1 is ENHRY and CDR2 SYGVKD. V was pared by 3 bases and J by 0 bases, with 14 bases between. The CDR3 extends over 16 amino acids. The CDR3 DNA sequence: TGTGCCATCAGTGATTCGGCACGTCGAGCTAACTATGGCTACACCTTC. Its protein is CAISDSARRANYGYTF.

V gene TRBV19 combines with J gene TRBJ2-3; D remains ambiguous. Per the germline V gene, CDR1 is LNHDA and CDR2 is SQIVND (reference sequence). The CDR3 covers 16 residues. Trimming shortened V by 0 bases and J by 2 bases, and 12 bases separated the two germline ends. The CDR3, as DNA: TGTGCCAGTAGTATAGATCTCGGACGGTACACAGATACGCAGTATTTT. It encodes CASSIDLGRYTDTQYF.

The V call is TRBV15, the J call TRBJ2-1; 12 bases are a match to TRBD2. This CDR3 contains 17 residues. V lost 0 bases to trimming and J lost 6 bases; unmatched junction nucleotides: 6. Germline V gene sequence: CDR1 LNHNV, CDR2 YYDKDF (reference sequence). The CDR3 reads CATSRDILAGGLNEQFF. The CDR3, as DNA: TGTGCCACCAGCAGAGATATACTAGCGGGGGGTCTCAATGAGCAGTTCTTC.

This clone appeared a single time. This sequence joins TRBV6-1 and TRBJ2-2, with a weak D call TRBD1 (6 bases). The V gene's germline CDR1 is MNHNS and CDR2 SASEGT. The CDR3 runs to 15 residues. V was clipped by 8 bases and J by 5 bases, with 18 bases between them. The CDR3 DNA sequence: TGTGCCAGCTCCCCCAGGGGCATAAAGACCGGGGAGCTGTTTTTT. Its protein product is CASSPRGIKTGELFF.

The chain combines TRBV19 with TRBJ1-2; 7 bases line up with TRBD1. Germline V CDR1 and CDR2: LNHDA, SQIVND (reference sequence). Losses at the gene ends were 3 bases for V and 4 bases for J; bases not matched to a gene: 8. The length of the CDR3 is 15 residues. As DNA, the CDR3 is TGTGCCAGTAGTATGGGCCAGGGGGACGGCTATGGCTACACCTTC. Encoded protein: CASSMGQGDGYGYTF.

The J gene is TRBJ2-7, the V gene TRBV7-2; D is tentatively TRBD1 or TRBD2 (5 bases each). The CDR3 runs to 13 residues. V was cut by 0 bases and J by 5 bases, with 8 bases left in between. CDR1 is SGHTA, CDR2 FQGNSA, per germline. CDR3 DNA: TGTGCCAGCAGCTTAGCCCAGGGAGACGAGCAGTACTTC. Its protein is CASSLAQGDEQYF. Complete variable domain (other parts from reference TRBV7-2 and TRBJ2-7): GAGVSQSPSNKVTEKGKDVELRCDPISGHTALYWYRQSLGQGLEFLIYFQGNSAPDKSGLPSDRFSAERTGGSVSTLTIQRTQQEDSAVYLCASSLAQGDEQYFGPGTRLTVT.

In DNA, the CDR3 is TGTGCCAGCAGCGTAGAAGGGAGTAACACCATATATTTT. As protein: CASSVEGSNTIYF. V gene TRBV9 combines with J gene TRBJ1-3, with unresolved D. Germline values: CDR1 SGDLS, CDR2 YYNGEE. V lost 0 bases, J lost 7 bases, and 8 bases lay in between. CDR3 length: 13 amino acids.

DNA for the CDR3: TGTGCCAGCAGACAGGGGTCGGCAAACTCACCCCTCCACTTT. Its protein product is CASRQGSANSPLHF. This chain connects TRBV27 to TRBJ1-6; 7 bases align to TRBD1. J gave up 10 bases and V 6 bases, and 9 bases lay outside the gene matches. The CDR3 has 14 amino acids. Germline V gene lookup returns CDR1 MNHEY and CDR2 SMNVEV (reference sequence).

The DNA for the CDR3 is TGTGCCACCAGCAGAGATTTCGGGGAGCTGTTTTTT. Residues: CATSRDFGELFF. J is TRBJ2-2 and V is TRBV15; D is uncertain. CDR1 is LNHNV, CDR2 YYDKDF, per germline (reference sequence). The CDR3 is made up of 12 amino acids. V lost 0 bases, J lost 7 bases, and 3 bases lay in between. Full variable domain (outside the CDR3, taken from reference TRBV15 and TRBJ2-2): DAMVIQNPRYQVTQFGKPVTLSCSQTLNHNVMYWYQQKSSQAPKLLFHYYDKDFNNEADTPDNFQSRRPNTSFCFLDIRSPGLGDTAMYLCATSRDFGELFFGEGSRLTVL.